This T cell receptor beta chain was obtained from a study of CXCR3-negative and CXCR3-positive naive CD8 T cells. The libraries of TRB cDNA were prepared using 5' RACE with UMI labels. TCRdb reprocessed the 5' RACE reads; each CDR3 protein has one entry and no DNA is given. The sample table includes about 57,000 distinct CDR3 sequences. Germline V lookup: CDR1 SQVTM, CDR2 ANQGSEA. The CDR3 has 13 residues. The clonotype was recovered from a human donor in good health. Some clones in this sample may be carry-over from other donors' samples. Sequenced material: memory CD8+ T cells from blood. V usage is TRBV29-1 and J usage is TRBJ2-7; TCRdb indicates TRBD1, and absent DNA this call remains unverified. CDR3 sequence reads: CSFITGEKYEQYF.